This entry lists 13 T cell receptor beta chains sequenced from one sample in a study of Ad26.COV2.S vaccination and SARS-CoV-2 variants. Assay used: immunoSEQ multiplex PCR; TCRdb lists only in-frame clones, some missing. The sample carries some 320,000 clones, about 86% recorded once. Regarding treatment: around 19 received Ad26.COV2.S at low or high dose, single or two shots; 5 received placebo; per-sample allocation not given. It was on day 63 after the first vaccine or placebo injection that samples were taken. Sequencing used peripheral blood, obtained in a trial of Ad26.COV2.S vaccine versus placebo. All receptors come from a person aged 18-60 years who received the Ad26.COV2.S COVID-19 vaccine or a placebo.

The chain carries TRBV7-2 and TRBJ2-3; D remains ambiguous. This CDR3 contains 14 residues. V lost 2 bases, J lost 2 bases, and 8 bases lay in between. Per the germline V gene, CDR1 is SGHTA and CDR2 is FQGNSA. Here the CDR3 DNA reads TGTGCCAGCAGCTTATACTTCCACACAGATACGCAGTATTTT. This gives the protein CASSLYFHTDTQYF.

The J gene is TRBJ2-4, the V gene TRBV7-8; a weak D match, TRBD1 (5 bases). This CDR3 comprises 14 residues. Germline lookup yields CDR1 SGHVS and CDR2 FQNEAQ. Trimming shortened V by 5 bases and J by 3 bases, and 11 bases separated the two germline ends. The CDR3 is CASSAGHLKNIQYF. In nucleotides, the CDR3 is TGTGCCAGCAGCGCCGGACACCTCAAAAACATTCAGTACTTC.

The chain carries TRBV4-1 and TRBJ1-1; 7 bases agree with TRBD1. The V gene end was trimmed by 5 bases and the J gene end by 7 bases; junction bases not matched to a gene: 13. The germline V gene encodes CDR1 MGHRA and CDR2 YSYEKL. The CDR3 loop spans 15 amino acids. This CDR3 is CASSLVYRGRGEAFF. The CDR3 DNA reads TGCGCCAGCAGCTTAGTTTACAGGGGTAGGGGTGAAGCTTTCTTT.

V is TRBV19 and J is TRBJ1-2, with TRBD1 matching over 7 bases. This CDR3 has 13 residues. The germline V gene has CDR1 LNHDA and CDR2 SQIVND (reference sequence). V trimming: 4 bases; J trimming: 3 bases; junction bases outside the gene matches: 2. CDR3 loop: CASSRGQHYGYTF. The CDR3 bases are TGTGCCAGTAGTAGGGGACAGCACTATGGCTACACCTTC. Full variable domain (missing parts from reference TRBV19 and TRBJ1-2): DGGITQSPKYLFRKEGQNVTLSCEQNLNHDAMYWYRQDPGQGLRLIYYSQIVNDFQKGDIAEGYSVSREKKESFPLTVTSAQKNPTAFYLCASSRGQHYGYTFGSGTRLTVV.

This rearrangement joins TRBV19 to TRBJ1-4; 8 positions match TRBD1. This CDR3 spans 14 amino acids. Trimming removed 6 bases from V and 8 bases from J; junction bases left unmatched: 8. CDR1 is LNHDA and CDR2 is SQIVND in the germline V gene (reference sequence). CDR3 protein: CASRSQGGSEKLFF. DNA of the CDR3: TGTGCCAGTAGGTCACAGGGGGGATCCGAAAAACTGTTTTTT.

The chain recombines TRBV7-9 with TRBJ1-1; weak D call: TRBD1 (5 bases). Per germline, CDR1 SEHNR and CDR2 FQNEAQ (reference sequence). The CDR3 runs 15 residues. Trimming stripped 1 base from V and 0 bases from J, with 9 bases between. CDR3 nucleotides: TGTGCCAGCAGCTTAGACAGGCCGCTGAACACTGAAGCTTTCTTT. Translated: CASSLDRPLNTEAFF. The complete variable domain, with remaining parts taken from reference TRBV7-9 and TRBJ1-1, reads DTGVSQNPRHKITKRGQNVTFRCDPISEHNRLYWYRQTLGQGPEFLTYFQNEAQLEKSRLLSDRFSAERPKGSFSTLEIQRTEQGDSAMYLCASSLDRPLNTEAFFGQGTRLTVV.

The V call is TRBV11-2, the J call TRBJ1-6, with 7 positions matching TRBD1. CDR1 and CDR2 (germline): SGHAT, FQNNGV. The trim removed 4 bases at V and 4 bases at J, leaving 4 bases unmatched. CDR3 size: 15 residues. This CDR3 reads CASSSGQVYNSPLHF. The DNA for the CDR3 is TGTGCCAGCAGCTCCGGACAGGTTTATAATTCACCCCTCCACTTT.

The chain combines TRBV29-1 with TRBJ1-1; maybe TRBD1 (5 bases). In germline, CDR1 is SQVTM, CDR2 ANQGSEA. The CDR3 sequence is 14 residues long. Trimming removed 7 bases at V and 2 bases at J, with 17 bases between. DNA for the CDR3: TGCAGCGCCGTTGGTCTCAGGGTAAACACTGAAGCTTTCTTT. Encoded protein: CSAVGLRVNTEAFF.

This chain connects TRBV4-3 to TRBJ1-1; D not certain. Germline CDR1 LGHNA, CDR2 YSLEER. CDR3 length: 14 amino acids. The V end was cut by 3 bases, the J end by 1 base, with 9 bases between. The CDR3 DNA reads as TGCGCCAGCAGCCAGTCTCGGGCGAACACTGAAGCTTTCTTT. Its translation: CASSQSRANTEAFF.

The CDR3 protein is CATRTSGGAANGTGELFF. DNA of the CDR3: TGTGCCACCCGGACTAGCGGGGGGGCCGCTAATGGGACCGGGGAGCTGTTTTTT. V is TRBV10-3 and J is TRBJ2-2, with 15 bases fitting TRBD2. J was trimmed by 5 bases and V by 10 bases; bases with no gene match: 14. The CDR3 totals 18 residues. Per germline, CDR1 ENHRY and CDR2 SYGVKD.

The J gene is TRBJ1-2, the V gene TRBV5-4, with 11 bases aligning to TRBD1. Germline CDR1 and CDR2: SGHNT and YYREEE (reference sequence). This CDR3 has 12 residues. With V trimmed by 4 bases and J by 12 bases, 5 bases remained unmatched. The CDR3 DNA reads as TGTGCCAGCAGCAACCAGGGACAGGGGGACACCTTC. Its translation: CASSNQGQGDTF.

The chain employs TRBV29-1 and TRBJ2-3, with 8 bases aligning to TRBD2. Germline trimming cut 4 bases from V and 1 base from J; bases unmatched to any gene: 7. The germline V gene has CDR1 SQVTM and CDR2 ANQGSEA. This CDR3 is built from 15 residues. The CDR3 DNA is TGCAGCGTTGTGGGACTAGGGAAGGGCACAGATACGCAGTATTTT. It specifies CSVVGLGKGTDTQYF.

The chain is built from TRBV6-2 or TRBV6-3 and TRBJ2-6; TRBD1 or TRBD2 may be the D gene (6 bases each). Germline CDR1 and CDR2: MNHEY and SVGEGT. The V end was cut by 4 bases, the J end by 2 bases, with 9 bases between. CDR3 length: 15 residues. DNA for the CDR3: TGTGCCAGCAGTTCCGGGGGCGCTGGGGCCAACGTCCTGACTTTC. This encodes CASSSGGAGANVLTF.